This record looks at one T cell receptor beta chain sequence and its context. Its cognate antigen is unknown. Thyroid surgery was performed in patients who had received no treatment beforehand. Per the authors' pipeline: A distant-metastasis classifier for papillary thyroid cancer was built using CDR3 differences across clinicopathological groups. TCRdb re-called the PCR reads through MiXCR. The V and J calls and clone size come from TCRdb's table, not from the authors' own analysis. The table includes over 25,000 clones, 16% detected once. The data stem from a study of metastatic and nonmetastatic thyroid tumors. Study overall: Repertoires from malignant and benign thyroid patients were compared across blood and tumor or nodule tissue. Notes on the study in general: It was reportedly found that TCR beta diversity was significantly higher in malignant thyroid tumors than in benign nodules, a difference seen in both blood and tumor samples.

The CDR3 has 18 residues. Germline V gene sequence: CDR1 MNHGY, CDR2 SVAAGI. V lost 0 bases to trimming and J lost 10 bases; unmatched junction nucleotides: 14. This TCR was recovered from a female donor with papillary thyroid cancer or a benign thyroid nodule (not recorded which). Some clones in this sample may be carry-over from other donors' samples. Sequenced input: blood. The rearrangement links TRBV6-9 to TRBJ1-6; 8 nucleotides align to TRBD1. The CDR3 coding sequence is TGTGCCAGCAGTTATTCCTCAACGGGACAGGACCGGGTATCACCCCTCCACTTT. It translates to CASSYSSTGQDRVSPLHF.